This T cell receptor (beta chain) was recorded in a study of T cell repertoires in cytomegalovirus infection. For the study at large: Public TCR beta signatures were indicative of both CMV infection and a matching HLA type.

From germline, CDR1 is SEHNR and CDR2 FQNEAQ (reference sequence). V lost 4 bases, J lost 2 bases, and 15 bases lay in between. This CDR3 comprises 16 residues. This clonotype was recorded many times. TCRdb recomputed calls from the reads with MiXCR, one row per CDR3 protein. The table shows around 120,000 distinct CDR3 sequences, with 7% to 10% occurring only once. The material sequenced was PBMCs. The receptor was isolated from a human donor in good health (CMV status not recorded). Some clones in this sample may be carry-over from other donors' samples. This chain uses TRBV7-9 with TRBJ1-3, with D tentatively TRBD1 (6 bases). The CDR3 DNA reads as TGTGCCAGCAGCTACAACAGGGTTACTACTGGAAACACCATATATTTT. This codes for CASSYNRVTTGNTIYF.